This paragraph covers one T cell receptor beta chain sequence. Its antigen is still unknown. Time point reported: baseline pretreatment blood. Documented treatment: 15 Gy SBRT to primary tumor, nephrectomy 4 weeks later. The sample belongs to a study of radiation and T cells in renal cell carcinoma. Broader study findings: From baseline, blood top tumor clonotypes peaked at 2 weeks post-radiation. No pretreatment tumor biopsies were available for baseline clonotypes.

Repertoires were generated with immunoSEQ multiplex PCR, while TCRdb's copy carries only in-frame clones and drops some. The sample has about 95,000 clones, approximately 86% seen once; the top ten hold 7.5% to 8.5%. The clonotype was recovered from a man in his forties or fifties with renal cell carcinoma. This specimen was blood, taken from a patient whose treatment included radiotherapy and nephrectomy.

CDR3 amino acids: CASSIARGRSYEQYF. CDR3 in DNA: TGTGCCAGTAGTATTGCCAGGGGGCGCAGCTACGAGCAGTACTTC. The rearrangement joins TRBV19 to TRBJ2-7; 8 bases fit TRBD1. Germline lookup yields CDR1 LNHDA and CDR2 SQIVND (reference sequence). The V gene end was trimmed by 3 bases and the J gene end by 3 bases; junction bases not matched to a gene: 7. There are 15 residues in the CDR3.